Listed here are 27 T cell receptor beta chains from one sample, sequenced in a study of cytomegalovirus exposure and HLA in healthy donors. PCR amplification relied on 60 Vbeta primers (plus 13 Jbeta primers). Libraries were prepared by immunoSEQ multiplex PCR; TCRdb keeps only in-frame clonotypes and omits some of them. The sample lists 150,000 to 200,000 clones; over 65% were seen once. The specimen was PBMCs. The receptors derive from a woman aged 60-75 years in good health and CMV-seropositive.

The chain is built from TRBV5-1 and TRBJ2-7; possible D gene TRBD1, 6 bases. The CDR3 covers 16 residues. Germline values: CDR1 SGHRS, CDR2 YFSETQ. V shed 4 bases and J shed 7 bases, with 24 bases lying between them. CDR3 protein: CASSLPSRGHGEEQYF. CDR3 in DNA: TGCGCCAGCAGCCTACCTTCCAGGGGACACGGGGAAGAGCAGTACTTC.

The chain combines TRBV29-1 with TRBJ2-7; D is possibly TRBD2 (5 bases). Germline V gene sequence: CDR1 SQVTM, CDR2 ANQGSEA. The CDR3 spans 15 residues. Trimming cost V 5 bases and J 1 base, with 18 bases left between them. CDR3 region: CSVTLAGRRSYEQYF. The CDR3 DNA sequence: TGCAGCGTTACCCTGGCGGGTAGACGGTCCTACGAGCAGTACTTC.

This clone was seen a few times. The J gene is TRBJ2-3, the V gene TRBV11-3, with D perhaps matching TRBD1 (5 bases). The CDR3 contains 14 residues. The germline V gene has CDR1 SGHNT and CDR2 YENEEA. Trimming took 5 bases from V and 0 from J, leaving 9 bases between them. Here the CDR3 reads CASSRRGSTDTQYF. Written as DNA, the CDR3 is TGTGCCAGCAGCCGTAGGGGAAGCACAGATACGCAGTATTTT.

The chain couples TRBV5-4 to TRBJ2-3; no clear D gene. Trimming took 0 bases from V and 2 from J, leaving 13 bases between them. The germline V gene encodes CDR1 SGHNT and CDR2 YYREEE (reference sequence). The CDR3 spans 16 residues. The CDR3 nucleotides read TGTGCCAGCAGCTTGGCTGACTTGGTCTACACAGATACGCAGTATTTT. It encodes CASSLADLVYTDTQYF. Full variable domain (remainder filled in from reference TRBV5-4 and TRBJ2-3): ETGVTQSPTHLIKTRGQQVTLRCSSQSGHNTVSWYQQALGQGPQFIFQYYREEENGRGNFPPRFSGLQFPNYSSELNVNALELDDSALYLCASSLADLVYTDTQYFGPGTRLTVL.

The chain is built from TRBV4-3 and TRBJ1-2; D gene ambiguous. This CDR3 region has 14 residues. Germline assignment: CDR1 LGHNA and CDR2 YSLEER. V lost 3 bases to trimming and J lost 5 bases, with 13 bases between them. The CDR3 region has the DNA TGCGCCAGCAGCCAGGCGGTGGGTCCTTATGGCTACACCTTC. Amino acids: CASSQAVGPYGYTF.

The chain joins TRBV6-6 to TRBJ2-3, with a possible D match to TRBD1 (5 bases). This CDR3 region has 14 residues. V lost 5 bases and J 2 bases, leaving 11 bases between the germline ends. CDR1 and CDR2 (germline): MNHNY, SVGAGI (reference sequence). Written as DNA, the CDR3 is TGTGCCAGCAGTCCCCCGACAGTCACAGATACGCAGTATTTT. It specifies CASSPPTVTDTQYF.

J is TRBJ2-7 and V is TRBV4-2; 9 nucleotides align to TRBD1. Germline V gene sequence: CDR1 LGHNA, CDR2 YNFKEQ. Trimming at V came to 6 bases and at J to 2 bases, leaving 5 bases not matched to a gene. The CDR3 sequence is 14 residues long. The CDR3 nucleotides read TGTGCCAGCAGGGGGGGGACAGGGACCTACGAGCAGTACTTC. Its protein product is CASRGGTGTYEQYF.

The rearrangement joins TRBV2 to TRBJ1-5, with D uncertain. Germline V gene data show CDR1 as SNHLY and CDR2 as FYNNEI. This CDR3 has 14 residues. Between the trimmed V and J ends, which lost 4 bases and 11 bases, there was a span of 18 bases. CDR3 protein: CASSVGWEMRSQHF. The CDR3 nucleotides are TGTGCCAGCAGTGTCGGGTGGGAGATGAGGTCCCAGCATTTT.

A word on this clone: The same CDR3 arises from other DNA sequences in this sample as well. The V and J genes are TRBV6-5 and TRBJ1-1, with D possibly TRBD1 on 5 matching bases. Germline CDR1 is MNHEY and CDR2 is SVGAGI. This CDR3 region has 13 residues. V gave up 2 bases and J gave up 2 bases, with 6 bases separating them. For the CDR3, the DNA is TGTGCCAGCAGTTACCAGGGTAACACTGAAGCTTTCTTT. It codes for CASSYQGNTEAFF.

The CDR3 nucleotides are TGTGCCAGCAGTTACTCGGTACCGACAGGGGACTATGGCTACACCTTC. This encodes CASSYSVPTGDYGYTF. J is TRBJ1-2 and V is TRBV6-5, with TRBD1 matching over 8 bases. This CDR3 has 16 residues. J gave up 3 bases and V 0 bases, and 6 bases lay outside the gene matches. Germline V gene sequence: CDR1 MNHEY, CDR2 SVGAGI.

The chain has TRBV5-1 and TRBJ2-3; 7 bases line up with TRBD1. The CDR3 has 16 residues. Trimming took 9 bases from V and 0 from J; bases not matched to a gene: 13. Germline CDR1 and CDR2: SGHRS and YFSETQ. CDR3 in DNA: TGCGCCACCCGGACAGGAAGGAGTCCGAGCACAGATACGCAGTATTTT. Amino acid sequence: CATRTGRSPSTDTQYF.

The chain joins TRBV6-5 to TRBJ2-5; D perhaps matches TRBD1 (6 bases). From germline, CDR1 is MNHEY and CDR2 SVGAGI. V was shortened by 4 bases and J by 5 bases, with 11 bases between the two germline ends. This CDR3 is built from 13 residues. CDR3 DNA: TGTGCCAGCAGTTTTGACAGGCGGGAGACCCAGTACTTC. This sequence encodes CASSFDRRETQYF.

This chain connects TRBV29-1 to TRBJ2-4, with 10 bases aligning to TRBD2. The end of the DNA is better explained by TRBJ2-7, so the J call may be wrong. The germline CDR1 and CDR2 sequences are SQVTM and ANQGSEA. This CDR3 is built from 15 residues. For the CDR3, the DNA is TGCAGCGTTGCGTCAAGCGGGAGGGCCTCCTACGAGCAGTACTTC. It codes for CSVASSGRASYEQYF.

This chain joins TRBV28 and TRBJ2-7; tentative D call: TRBD2 (5 bases). Germline CDR1 and CDR2: MDHEN and SYDVKM. V was clipped by 6 bases and J by 3 bases, with 9 bases between them. The CDR3 contains 12 residues. CDR3 residues: CASRQRFYEQYF. For the CDR3, the DNA is TGTGCCAGCAGGCAGCGGTTCTACGAGCAGTACTTC.

The J gene is TRBJ2-1, the V gene TRBV4-3; weak D call: TRBD2 (5 bases). Per the germline V gene, CDR1 is LGHNA and CDR2 is YSLEER. The CDR3 length is 15 residues. V gave up 0 bases and J gave up 10 bases, with 16 bases separating them. The CDR3 nucleotides are TGCGCCAGCAGCCAAGAAGGCCATCCGGGGAACGAGCAGTTCTTC. Translation gives CASSQEGHPGNEQFF.

Remarks on this clone: Other DNA sequences in this specimen translate into the identical CDR3. This chain links TRBV5-1 with TRBJ2-3; D gene uncertain. The CDR3 length is 14 residues. With 0 bases removed from V and 1 base from J, the gap between germline ends came to 6 bases. CDR1 SGHRS and CDR2 YFSETQ come from the germline V gene. CDR3 DNA sequence: TGCGCCAGCAGCTTGGCCGCAGGCACAGATACGCAGTATTTT. It is translated as CASSLAAGTDTQYF.

The genes are TRBV9 and TRBJ2-1, with TRBD2 matching 15 bases. V trimming: 4 bases; J trimming: 4 bases; junction bases outside the gene matches: 6. The CDR3 extends over 17 amino acids. From germline, CDR1 is SGDLS and CDR2 YYNGEE. The CDR3 here is CASSFHGLAGGYNEQFF. CDR3 DNA: TGTGCCAGCAGCTTTCATGGACTAGCGGGAGGGTACAATGAGCAGTTCTTC. The full variable domain, its missing parts supplied by reference TRBV9 and TRBJ2-1, is DSGVTQTPKHLITATGQRVTLRCSPRSGDLSVYWYQQSLDQGLQFLIQYYNGEERAKGNILERFSAQQFPDLHSELNLSSLELGDSALYFCASSFHGLAGGYNEQFFGPGTRLTVL.

The V gene is TRBV7-2, the J gene TRBJ2-1, with 7 nucleotides matching TRBD2. The V gene end was trimmed by 1 base and the J gene end by 0 bases; junction bases not matched to a gene: 9. The CDR3 covers 18 residues. CDR1 is SGHTA and CDR2 is FQGNSA in the germline V gene. As DNA, the CDR3 is TGTGCCAGCAGCTTAGAGCGAAGGAGCGGGACCTCCTACAATGAGCAGTTCTTC. Encoded protein: CASSLERRSGTSYNEQFF.

In its sample, this clone was seen a few times. V gene TRBV27 combines with J gene TRBJ1-3, with D possibly TRBD1 on 6 matching bases. V dropped 8 bases and J dropped 0 bases, with 14 bases sitting between them. CDR1 is MNHEY, CDR2 SMNVEV, per germline (reference sequence). The CDR3 loop spans 15 amino acids. Here the CDR3 reads CASGKQGSSGNTIYF. The CDR3 DNA reads TGTGCCAGCGGAAAACAGGGTTCCTCTGGAAACACCATATATTTT.

The V call is TRBV19, the J call TRBJ2-2; D perhaps matches TRBD2 (5 bases). This CDR3 contains 14 residues. CDR1 is LNHDA and CDR2 is SQIVND in the germline V gene (reference sequence). V was pared by 10 bases and J by 5 bases, with 17 bases between. In DNA, the CDR3 is TGTGCCACCTCTGGACTCGCGAGGACCGGGGAGCTGTTTTTT. Translated, it gives CATSGLARTGELFF.

This clone was recorded a few times. Compared with germline, one end of the junction differs, possibly owing to a read error. The V and J genes are TRBV6-1 and TRBJ2-5, with no clear D. The CDR3 contains 13 residues. The germline V gene has CDR1 MNHNS and CDR2 SASEGT. CDR3 coding DNA: TGTGCCAGCAGCTCTATTGGTCCGAGTGGGCAGAACTTC. This encodes CASSSIGPSGQNF.

To note about this clone: Other DNA sequences from this sample encode an identical CDR3 as well. The V gene is TRBV28, the J gene TRBJ2-3; no firm D call. This CDR3 comprises 13 residues. V dropped 6 bases and J dropped 0 bases, with 7 bases sitting between them. Per the germline V gene, CDR1 is MDHEN and CDR2 is SYDVKM. In DNA form, the CDR3 reads TGTGCCAGCAGCCCGGGTAGCACAGATACGCAGTATTTT. Translation gives CASSPGSTDTQYF.

This clone has more than one count but fewer than ten. CDR3 amino acids: CASSPTPHSGRVEVGELFF. For the CDR3, the DNA is TGTGCCAGCAGCCCAACCCCACATAGCGGGAGGGTTGAGGTTGGGGAGCTGTTTTTT. The rearrangement uses TRBV21-1 and TRBJ2-2; the D segment call TRBD2 is taken from the table without a DNA check. TRBV21-1 constitutes a pseudogene. CDR3 size: 19 residues.

In its sample, this clone was seen a few times. The chain joins TRBV7-9 to TRBJ2-7; 12 bases are shared with TRBD1. V dropped 3 bases and J dropped 2; count of bases not matched to a gene: 14. CDR1 SEHNR and CDR2 FQNEAQ come from the germline V gene (reference sequence). The CDR3 runs to 19 residues. The CDR3 sequence: CASSLRSRDRGRGAYEQYF. The DNA for the CDR3 is TGTGCCAGCAGCTTGAGGTCCCGGGACAGGGGGCGGGGGGCCTACGAGCAGTACTTC. Using reference TRBV7-9 and TRBJ2-7 for the parts outside the CDR3, the full variable domain is DTGVSQNPRHKITKRGQNVTFRCDPISEHNRLYWYRQTLGQGPEFLTYFQNEAQLEKSRLLSDRFSAERPKGSFSTLEIQRTEQGDSAMYLCASSLRSRDRGRGAYEQYFGPGTRLTVT.

The chain joins TRBV4-1 to TRBJ1-5, with 8 nucleotides matching TRBD1. Germline V gives CDR1 MGHRA, CDR2 YSYEKL. This CDR3 region has 14 residues. Unmatched junction bases numbered 5, after V lost 1 base and J lost 9 bases. CDR3 nucleotide sequence: TGCGCCAGCAGCCAAGCGACAGGGGCGAGGCCCCAGCATTTT. This sequence encodes CASSQATGARPQHF.

The chain links TRBV28 to TRBJ2-6; tentative D call: TRBD2 (5 bases). CDR1 and CDR2 from the germline V gene are MDHEN and SYDVKM. The CDR3 runs 16 residues. Between the trimmed V and J ends, which lost 4 bases and 1 base, there was a span of 11 bases. In DNA form, the CDR3 reads TGTGCCAGCAGTTCGGCCGGGAAATCTGGGGCCAACGTCCTGACTTTC. This encodes CASSSAGKSGANVLTF.

The rearrangement joins TRBV6-4 to TRBJ2-7; the match to TRBD1 covers 7 bases. This CDR3 is 13 amino acids long. With 5 bases clipped from V and 4 bases from J, the junction kept 5 bases outside the gene matches. Germline V lookup: CDR1 MRHNA, CDR2 SNTAGT. The CDR3 region is CASSSETGYEQYF. Written as DNA, the CDR3 is TGTGCCAGCAGTTCCGAGACAGGGTACGAGCAGTACTTC.